These 21 T cell receptor beta chains were sequenced from one sample in a study of cytomegalovirus exposure and HLA in healthy donors. This PCR relied on a set of 60 Vbeta primers and 13 Jbeta primers. The method was immunoSEQ multiplex PCR; TCRdb's version includes in-frame clones alone and lacks a portion of them. The data show approximately 220,000 clones, with approximately 81% seen just once and approximately 2.8% held by the top ten. The source material was PBMCs. These receptors came from a man aged 25 to 40 in good health and CMV-seronegative.

This clone was observed once. The same CDR3 can be traced to other DNA sequences in this sample. The V and J genes are TRBV18 and TRBJ2-7; TRBD1 aligns across 9 bases. Trimming removed 6 bases from V and 5 bases from J; junction bases left unmatched: 14. The germline gives CDR1 KGHSH, CDR2 LQKENI. The CDR3 length is 16 residues. CDR3 region: CASSRTSGQGANEQYF. The CDR3 coding sequence is TGTGCCAGCTCCCGAACATCGGGACAGGGAGCTAACGAGCAGTACTTC.

The chain recombines TRBV7-8 with TRBJ1-5; D is perhaps TRBD1 (6 bases). CDR1 is SGHVS, CDR2 FQNEAQ, per germline. This CDR3 comprises 14 residues. Trimming pared 3 bases from V and 4 bases from J, leaving 10 bases between. This CDR3 reads CASSLGGLNQPQHF. CDR3 bases: TGTGCCAGCAGCTTGGGGGGGCTTAATCAGCCCCAGCATTTT.

This clone has a handful of counts. This chain uses TRBV7-9 with TRBJ1-1; D is unresolved. Germline lookup yields CDR1 SEHNR and CDR2 FQNEAQ (reference sequence). Trimming cost V 1 base and J 4 bases, with 10 bases left between them. This CDR3 is built from 14 residues. CDR3 bases: TGTGCCAGCAGCTTAGGAGGTTGGTCCACTGAAGCTTTCTTT. Translation: CASSLGGWSTEAFF.

The V gene is TRBV29-1, the J gene TRBJ2-7; 10 bases map to TRBD2. After removal of 4 bases from V and 1 base from J, the junction contained 1 base not matched to a gene. CDR3 length: 13 residues. The germline gives CDR1 SQVTM, CDR2 ANQGSEA. In DNA, the CDR3 is TGCAGCGTTGTAGCGGGGGGTTCCTACGAGCAGTACTTC. It is translated as CSVVAGGSYEQYF.

V and J are TRBV7-6 and TRBJ2-3, with no clear D. From germline, CDR1 is SGHVS and CDR2 FNYEAQ. CDR3 size: 13 residues. Deletions cut 0 bases from V and 5 bases from J, with 6 bases between. CDR3 protein: CASSLARRDTQYF. The CDR3 DNA reads TGTGCCAGCAGCTTAGCGCGGCGAGATACGCAGTATTTT.

The chain has TRBV4-1 and TRBJ2-5; D remains unclear. The CDR3 loop spans 14 amino acids. Germline V gene sequence: CDR1 MGHRA, CDR2 YSYEKL. V was pared by 1 base and J by 2 bases, with 8 bases between. CDR3 sequence reads: CASSQVYRQETQYF. The CDR3 DNA reads as TGCGCCAGCAGCCAAGTTTATCGTCAAGAGACCCAGTACTTC.

The CDR3 loop is CACSSYNEQFF. CDR3 coding DNA: TGTGCTTGCAGCTCCTACAATGAGCAGTTCTTC. The chain is built from TRBV19 and TRBJ2-1; the D is unclear. CDR3 length: 11 amino acids. Germline V gene data show CDR1 as LNHDA and CDR2 as SQIVND (reference sequence). The full variable domain, rest sourced from reference TRBV19 and TRBJ2-1, is DGGITQSPKYLFRKEGQNVTLSCEQNLNHDAMYWYRQDPGQGLRLIYYSQIVNDFQKGDIAEGYSVSREKKESFPLTVTSAQKNPTAFYLCACSSYNEQFFGPGTRLTVL.

The rearrangement uses TRBV10-3 and TRBJ1-2; possible D gene TRBD1, 6 bases. Germline-derived CDR1 and CDR2 are ENHRY and SYGVKD. This CDR3 has 13 residues. The V and J ends lost 11 bases and 0 bases respectively, with 13 bases between them. CDR3 region: CAHRDTANYGYTF. DNA for the CDR3: TGTGCCCATCGGGACACAGCTAACTATGGCTACACCTTC.

This clone was observed a single time. J is TRBJ1-2 and V is TRBV27, with TRBD1 as a possible D gene (6 bases). The CDR3 is 14 residues long. V shed 5 bases and J shed 5 bases, with 15 bases lying between them. The germline V gene encodes CDR1 MNHEY and CDR2 SMNVEV (reference sequence). This chain's CDR3 is CASSITGLAYGYTF. DNA for the CDR3: TGTGCCAGCAGTATTACAGGGCTGGCATATGGCTACACCTTC.

The V and J genes are TRBV5-4 and TRBJ1-2; a weak D match, TRBD1 (5 bases). CDR1 and CDR2 (germline): SGHNT, YYREEE (reference sequence). V gave up 1 base and J gave up 2 bases, with 12 bases separating them. The CDR3 is 15 amino acids. The chain's CDR3 is CASSLRGQINYGYTF. In nucleotides, the CDR3 is TGTGCCAGCAGCTTGAGGGGCCAAATAAACTATGGCTACACCTTC.

V and J are TRBV5-4 and TRBJ1-1; D is perhaps TRBD1 (6 bases). This CDR3 is built from 14 residues. Germline V CDR1 and CDR2: SGHNT, YYREEE (reference sequence). V shed 2 bases and J shed 1 base, with 9 bases lying between them. CDR3 nucleotide sequence: TGTGCCAGCAGCTTAGGACAGCCGAACACTGAAGCTTTCTTT. It translates to CASSLGQPNTEAFF.

DNA for the CDR3: TGTGCCAGCAGCTTAGAAGGGGGTAATTCACCCCTCCACTTT. Translation: CASSLEGGNSPLHF. The chain employs TRBV7-9 and TRBJ1-6; D is perhaps TRBD1 (6 bases). The CDR3 length is 14 residues. The ends were cut back, 1 base at V and 6 bases at J, with 7 bases in the middle. Germline V gives CDR1 SEHNR, CDR2 FQNEAQ (reference sequence).

V usage is TRBV7-9 and J usage is TRBJ2-3; no definite D call. Germline V lookup: CDR1 SEHNR, CDR2 FQNEAQ (reference sequence). The ends were cut back, 5 bases at V and 0 bases at J, with 12 bases in the middle. The CDR3 consists of 15 residues. CDR3 nucleotides: TGTGCCAGCAGCCTCTGGGCGTCCAGCACAGATACGCAGTATTTT. Translation gives CASSLWASSTDTQYF.

This clone was counted between two and nine times. V is TRBV25-1 and J is TRBJ1-1; D might be TRBD1 (5 bases). This CDR3 has 13 residues. Looked up from germline, CDR1 is MGHDK and CDR2 is SYGVNS. The V gene lost 0 bases and the J gene lost 8 bases, with 10 bases spanning the gap. The DNA for the CDR3 is TGTGCCAGCAGTGAATACCGGGGGAGGGAAGCTTTCTTT. Protein: CASSEYRGREAFF.

For this clone: Its ends do not fully match the called genes, so a read error is possible. J is TRBJ2-6 and V is TRBV23-1; the D gene is possibly TRBD1 (5 bases). TRBV23-1 is sorted into the ORF group, with uncertain function. The CDR3 contains 16 residues. CDR3 region: CASTIDLRSGASVLTF. The CDR3, as DNA: TGCGCCAGCACGATAGACCTCAGGTCTGGGGCCAGCGTCCTGACTTTC.

The gene calls are TRBV7-9 and TRBJ2-7, with D maybe TRBD1 (5 bases). Germline-derived CDR1 and CDR2 are SEHNR and FQNEAQ (reference sequence). The CDR3 has 17 residues. Trimming stripped 4 bases from V and 0 bases from J, with 19 bases between. The CDR3 DNA follows: TGTGCCAGCAGCTCCAGCCTCTGGCTGCAGGGCTCCTACGAGCAGTACTTC. This sequence encodes CASSSSLWLQGSYEQYF.

The gene calls are TRBV19 and TRBJ1-6, with TRBD1 as a possible D gene (5 bases). This CDR3 contains 13 residues. V gave up 3 bases and J gave up 9 bases, with 9 bases separating them. CDR1 and CDR2 (germline): LNHDA, SQIVND (reference sequence). This chain's CDR3 is CASSISRASPLHF. DNA for the CDR3: TGTGCCAGTAGTATCTCCAGGGCTTCACCCCTCCACTTT.

V gene TRBV7-2 combines with J gene TRBJ2-2; D is unclear. Germline lookup yields CDR1 SGHTA and CDR2 FQGNSA. The V end was cut by 5 bases, the J end by 4 bases, with 14 bases between. The CDR3 loop spans 15 amino acids. The CDR3 region has the DNA TGTGCCAGCAGCCCCAACGGCCTAGGCACCGGGGAGCTGTTTTTT. It yields the protein CASSPNGLGTGELFF.

J is TRBJ2-1 and V is TRBV5-1, with unresolved D. The CDR3 is made up of 16 amino acids. V lost 0 bases, J lost 4 bases, and 14 bases lay in between. Germline lookup yields CDR1 SGHRS and CDR2 YFSETQ. The CDR3 bases are TGCGCCAGCAGCTTGGATGGTCCTCCACTGTACAATGAGCAGTTCTTC. Translation gives CASSLDGPPLYNEQFF.

This clone was found once. The V gene is TRBV5-4, the J gene TRBJ1-6; 8 nucleotides align to TRBD1. The CDR3 runs to 15 residues. V gave up 0 bases and J gave up 7 bases; unmatched junction bases: 3. CDR1 is SGHNT and CDR2 is YYREEE in the germline V gene (reference sequence). The CDR3 sequence: CASSLGQGSNSPLHF. In DNA, the CDR3 is TGTGCCAGCAGCTTGGGACAGGGGTCAAATTCACCCCTCCACTTT.

This sequence joins TRBV13 and TRBJ2-7; weak D call: TRBD2 (7 bases). From germline, CDR1 is PRHDT and CDR2 FYEKMQ (reference sequence). V shed 5 bases and J shed 4 bases, with 15 bases lying between them. This CDR3 comprises 14 residues. The CDR3, as DNA: TGTGCCAGCAGCCGGGGGGCCGGGCAGTACGAGCAGTACTTC. It encodes CASSRGAGQYEQYF. The full variable domain, completed using reference TRBV13 and TRBJ2-7, is AAGVIQSPRHLIKEKRETATLKCYPIPRHDTVYWYQQGPGQDPQFLISFYEKMQSDKGSIPDRFSAQQFSDYHSELNMSSLELGDSALYFCASSRGAGQYEQYFGPGTRLTVT.